One T cell receptor beta chain is described in this entry. Its antigen is still unknown. Qualities for individual bases were not recorded, and no much larger clone is one base off. Counted from cysteine to phenylalanine, this CDR3 has 14 amino acids. Only the CDR3 portion is preserved as DNA: 42 bases, with reading frame beginning at the first base. V drops 7 bases and J drops 0 bases, leaving 12 bases in between. The CDR1 and CDR2 encoded by the germline V gene are SNHLY and FYNNEI. At diagnosis, tumor, uninvolved tumor-adjacent lung and peripheral blood were collected and then preserved as a mix of FFPE and fresh-frozen material. For TCR repertoire profiling, the blood samples were analyzed as peripheral blood mononuclear cells. TCR beta CDR3 regions were sequenced from DNA using the immunoSEQ Assay. Turning to the authors' computational methods: T cell density was computed as TCR beta template counts normalized to usable DNA estimated by amplifying housekeeping genes. The preseqR package was used to estimate richness by extrapolating to 400,000 templates for PBMC samples and to 120,000 templates for tissue samples. Clonality was defined as one minus Pielou's evenness. Differential abundance testing on productive amino-acid clonotypes, with a minimum total count of 5 and an alpha of 0.1, was used to identify tissue-enriched TCRs. Repertoire overlap between compartments was quantified with the Jaccard Index and Morisita Overlap Index. GLIPH grouped TCR beta CDR3s together with public tetramer-defined viral CDR3s, and a viral motif had to include at least three viral sequences and also show V-gene enrichment. TCRdb retrieved this table from immuneACCESS and kept in-frame rearrangements only. Not all clones are present; in checked studies, unresolved V genes account for under half, and no reason is known for the remainder. V, J and clone size were drawn from that table, and D and trimming were deduced from the DNA. The sample contains around 100,000 clones, approximately 86% of them found a single time. Roughly 15% of the sample belongs to the ten largest clones.

The sample comes from a study of T cells in localized non-small cell lung cancer (TCRdb year 2020). For context, the study as a whole: Comparing tumors with uninvolved tumor-adjacent lungs, the study looked at the T cell repertoires of about 240 patients with early-stage NSCLC. The cohort comprised roughly 240 treatment-naïve NSCLC patients with resected, localized lung tumors. Of the NSCLC patients, 120 to 150 were male and approximately 110 were female, and the mean age was approximately 64 years.

The paper's findings and limits, for the study overall: Of the top 100 tumor clones, a median of about 53 were detected in paired uninvolved adjacent lung; 28 were also among that lung's top 100. Uninvolved tumor-adjacent lung showed the highest T cell clonality, higher than tumor, which suggests more focused antigenic responses in the uninvolved tumor-adjacent lung. Higher T cell density in blood was associated with longer overall survival, whereas higher clonality in adjacent lung was associated with shorter survival. Multi-region tumor sequencing was not performed, so intratumor heterogeneity could not be excluded. Because of the exploratory design, TCR variables were selected using unadjusted p-values without false-discovery rate correction.

The V gene is TRBV2 and the J gene is TRBJ2-5, with TRBD2 perhaps the D gene, on 5 matching bases. The sequence was collected from a man between 40 and 69 years old with stage I squamous cell lung carcinoma. The sequencing used peripheral blood, collected before any cancer treatment. The DNA sequence reads TGTGCCAGCAAGCTGTGGCGGGACCAAGAGACCCAGTACTTC. The translation is CASKLWRDQETQYF.